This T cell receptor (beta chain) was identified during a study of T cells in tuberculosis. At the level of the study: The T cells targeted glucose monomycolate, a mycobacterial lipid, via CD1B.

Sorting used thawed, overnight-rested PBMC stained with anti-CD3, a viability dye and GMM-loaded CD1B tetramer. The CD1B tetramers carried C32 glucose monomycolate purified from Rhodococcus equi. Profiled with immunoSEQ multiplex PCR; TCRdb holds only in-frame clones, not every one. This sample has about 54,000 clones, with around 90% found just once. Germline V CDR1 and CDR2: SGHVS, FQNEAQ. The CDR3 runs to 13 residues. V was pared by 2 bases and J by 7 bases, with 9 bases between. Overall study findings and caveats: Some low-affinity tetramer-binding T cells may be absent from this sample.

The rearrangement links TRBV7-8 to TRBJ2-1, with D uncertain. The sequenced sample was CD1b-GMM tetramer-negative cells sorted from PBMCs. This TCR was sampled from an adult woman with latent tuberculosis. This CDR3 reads CASSLLYANEQFF. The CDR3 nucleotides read TGTGCCAGCAGCTTATTGTATGCGAATGAGCAGTTCTTC.